This entry describes one T cell receptor (beta chain). Antigen: not known. Germline V lookup: CDR1 SGDLS, CDR2 YYNGEE. V lost 6 bases to trimming and J lost 3 bases, with 13 bases between them. The CDR3 spans 14 residues. The data derive from a study of sequential checkpoint blockade in melanoma. In the study overall: After nivolumab or ipilimumab alone, around 24 patients had week-13 rebiopsies. Whole-study findings and limits: PD-L1 staining and CD8+ counts, not mutational load, tracked tumor T-cell clonality.

Libraries were prepared by immunoSEQ multiplex PCR; TCRdb keeps only in-frame clonotypes and omits some of them. Among about 9,600 clones, less than 25% were seen once, and the ten largest hold around 17%. Documented treatment: randomized to nivolumab then ipilimumab (arm A) or the reverse (arm B). Patients had received no earlier DNA-damaging chemotherapy. The rearrangement links TRBV9 to TRBJ2-1; D not resolved. Sequencing used tumor tissue (inferred from file names), obtained from a patient given nivolumab and ipilimumab in sequence. This receptor was taken from a human donor with melanoma. The CDR3 reads CASKDEPGYNEQFF. The CDR3 DNA is TGTGCCAGCAAGGATGAGCCCGGCTACAATGAGCAGTTCTTC.